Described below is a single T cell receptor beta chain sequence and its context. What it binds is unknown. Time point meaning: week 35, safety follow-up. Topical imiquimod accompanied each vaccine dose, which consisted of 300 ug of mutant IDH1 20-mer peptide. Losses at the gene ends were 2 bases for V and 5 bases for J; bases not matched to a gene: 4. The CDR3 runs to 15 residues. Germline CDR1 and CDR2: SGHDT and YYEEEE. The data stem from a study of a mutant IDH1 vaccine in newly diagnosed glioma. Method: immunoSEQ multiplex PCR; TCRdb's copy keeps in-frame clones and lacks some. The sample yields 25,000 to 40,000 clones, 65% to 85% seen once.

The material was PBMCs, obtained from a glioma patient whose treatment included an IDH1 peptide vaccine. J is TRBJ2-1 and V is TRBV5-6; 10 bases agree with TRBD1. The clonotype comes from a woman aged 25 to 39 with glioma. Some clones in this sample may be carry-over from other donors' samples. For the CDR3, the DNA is TGTGCCAGCAGCTTCCGACAGGGGGCTAACAATGAGCAGTTCTTC. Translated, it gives CASSFRQGANNEQFF.